A single sample is the source of the 12 T cell receptor beta chains below, sequenced in a study of control samples from healthy donors and cancer patients. Some clones are missing from TCRdb's copy, which holds only in-frame ones; the method was immunoSEQ multiplex PCR. The sample yields fewer than 25,000 clones, 65% to 90% seen once. The sequencing input was PBMCs. The receptors derive from a man aged 60 to 75 with head and neck cancer.

The chain combines TRBV5-4 with TRBJ2-3, with D perhaps matching TRBD1 (5 bases). CDR3 length equals 14 residues. V shed 5 bases and J shed 0 bases, with 10 bases lying between them. Germline V CDR1 and CDR2: SGHNT, YYREEE (reference sequence). CDR3 DNA sequence: TGTGCCAGCAGGGACACCTTAAGCACAGATACGCAGTATTTT. Translating it yields CASRDTLSTDTQYF.

This sequence joins TRBV5-8 and TRBJ2-5; D is perhaps TRBD1 (5 bases). From germline, CDR1 is SGHTS and CDR2 YDEGEE. The CDR3 runs to 14 residues. Trimming removed 4 bases at V and 2 bases at J, with 12 bases between. Here the CDR3 DNA reads TGTGCCAGCAGCCTGGACACCCTTCAAGAGACCCAGTACTTC. It yields the protein CASSLDTLQETQYF.

This chain uses TRBV7-9 with TRBJ2-2; possibly TRBD1 for D (5 bases). The CDR3 has 14 amino acids. The germline CDR1 and CDR2 sequences are SEHNR and FQNEAQ (reference sequence). V was clipped by 1 base and J by 7 bases, with 10 bases between them. The CDR3: CASSLGQIHGELFF. In DNA form, the CDR3 reads TGTGCCAGCAGCTTAGGACAGATACACGGGGAGCTGTTTTTT.

The V gene is TRBV19, the J gene TRBJ2-3, with 11 bases lining up with TRBD1. The CDR3 has 16 amino acids. V trimming: 5 bases; J trimming: 2 bases; junction bases outside the gene matches: 6. Germline V gene data show CDR1 as LNHDA and CDR2 as SQIVND (reference sequence). The CDR3 reads CASSLGQGAYTDTQYF. The DNA of the CDR3 is TGTGCCAGTAGTCTAGGACAGGGGGCTTACACAGATACGCAGTATTTT.

The V and J genes are TRBV28 and TRBJ1-1, with TRBD1 matching over 10 bases. CDR1 is MDHEN and CDR2 is SYDVKM in the germline V gene. V shed 4 bases and J 4 bases; nucleotides not matched to a gene: 6. The CDR3 consists of 15 residues. In DNA form, the CDR3 reads TGTGCCAGCAGTTCCCGACAGGGGGCGCGCACTGAAGCTTTCTTT. This gives the protein CASSSRQGARTEAFF.

This chain uses TRBV27 with TRBJ2-5; 7 positions agree with TRBD1. V shed 5 bases and J 2 bases; nucleotides not matched to a gene: 8. The germline V gene has CDR1 MNHEY and CDR2 SMNVEV (reference sequence). CDR3 length: 15 amino acids. The CDR3 DNA reads as TGTGCCAGCAGTACCGGGACAGAATTTCAAGAGACCCAGTACTTC. This codes for CASSTGTEFQETQYF.

The chain combines TRBV6-4 with TRBJ1-3; 8 bases line up with TRBD1. Per the germline V gene, CDR1 is MRHNA and CDR2 is SNTAGT. The J segment lost 4 bases and the V segment lost 3 bases, leaving 5 bases of the junction unmatched. The length of the CDR3 is 15 residues. The CDR3: CASSDGQGRGNTIYF. CDR3 coding DNA: TGTGCCAGCAGTGATGGACAGGGTCGAGGAAACACCATATATTTT.

The rearrangement joins TRBV2 to TRBJ2-3; D gene unclear. The CDR3 sequence is 15 residues long. V gave up 6 bases and J gave up 0 bases, with 13 bases separating them. The germline V gene encodes CDR1 SNHLY and CDR2 FYNNEI. The CDR3 DNA is TGTGCCAGCAGGACTGGCTTTTCTAGCACAGATACGCAGTATTTT. Protein sequence: CASRTGFSSTDTQYF. The whole variable domain, remainder taken from reference TRBV2 and TRBJ2-3, is EPEVTQTPSHQVTQMGQEVILRCVPISNHLYFYWYRQILGQKVEFLVSFYNNEISEKSEIFDDQFSVERPDGSNFTLKIRSTKLEDSAMYFCASRTGFSSTDTQYFGPGTRLTVL.

The CDR3 DNA follows: TGCGCCAGCGGGGAGGGAGGCACAGATACGCAGTATTTT. Translation: CASGEGGTDTQYF. This rearrangement joins TRBV5-1 to TRBJ2-3, with TRBD2 matching over 7 bases. There are 13 residues in the CDR3. V lost 7 bases to trimming and J lost 1 base; unmatched junction nucleotides: 3. Germline-derived CDR1 and CDR2 are SGHRS and YFSETQ.

The V and J genes are TRBV13 and TRBJ2-7; a possible D gene is TRBD1 (5 bases). Germline values: CDR1 PRHDT, CDR2 FYEKMQ (reference sequence). The V end lost 0 bases, the J end lost 9 bases, and 21 bases lay between the germline ends. The CDR3 totals 16 residues. The DNA for the CDR3 is TGTGCCAGCAGCTTAGGGGGGCCCGACAGAATACGAGGGCAGTACTTC. This sequence encodes CASSLGGPDRIRGQYF.

This clone was seen only once. The V call is TRBV3-1 (or the pseudogene TRBV3-2), the J call TRBJ2-1, with TRBD2 matching over 12 bases. CDR1 LGHDT and CDR2 YNNKEL come from the germline V gene (reference sequence). V lost 1 base, J lost 1 base, and 2 bases stayed unmatched. The CDR3 covers 17 residues. CDR3 sequence: CASSQGLAGASYNEQFF. As DNA, the CDR3 is TGTGCCAGCAGCCAAGGACTAGCGGGAGCGTCCTACAATGAGCAGTTCTTC.

V is TRBV7-2 and J is TRBJ1-4; tentative D call: TRBD1 (6 bases). From germline, CDR1 is SGHTA and CDR2 FQGNSA. This CDR3 is 16 amino acids long. Trimming cost V 1 base and J 2 bases, with 11 bases left between them. CDR3 DNA: TGTGCCAGCAGCTTAGGAGGGGGTAACACTAATGAAAAACTGTTTTTT. The encoded protein is CASSLGGGNTNEKLFF.